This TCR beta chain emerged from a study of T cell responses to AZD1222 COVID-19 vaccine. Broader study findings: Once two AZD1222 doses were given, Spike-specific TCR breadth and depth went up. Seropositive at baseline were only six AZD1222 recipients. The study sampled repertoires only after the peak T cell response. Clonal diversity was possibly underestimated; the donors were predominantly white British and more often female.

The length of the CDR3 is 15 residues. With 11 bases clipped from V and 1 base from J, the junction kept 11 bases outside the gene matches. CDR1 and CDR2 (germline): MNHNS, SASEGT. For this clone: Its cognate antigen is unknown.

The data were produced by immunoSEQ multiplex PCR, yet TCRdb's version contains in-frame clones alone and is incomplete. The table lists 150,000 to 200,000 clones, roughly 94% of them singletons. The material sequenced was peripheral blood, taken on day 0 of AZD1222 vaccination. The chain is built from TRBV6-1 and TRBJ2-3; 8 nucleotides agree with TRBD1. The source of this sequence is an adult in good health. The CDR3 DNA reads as TGTGCCTCAAGGGACGGGGGACAGGGCACAGATACGCAGTATTTT. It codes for CASRDGGQGTDTQYF.